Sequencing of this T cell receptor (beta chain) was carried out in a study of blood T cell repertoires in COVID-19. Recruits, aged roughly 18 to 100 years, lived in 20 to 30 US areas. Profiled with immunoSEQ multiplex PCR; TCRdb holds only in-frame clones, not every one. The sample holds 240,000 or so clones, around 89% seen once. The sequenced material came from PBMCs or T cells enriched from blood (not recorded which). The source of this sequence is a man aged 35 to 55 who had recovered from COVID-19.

The CDR3 nucleotides read TGTGCCAGCAGCTTGACCGGGACAGGGGGCTCGAGGGGCTACACCTTC. Protein product: CASSLTGTGGSRGYTF. The genes are TRBV5-6 and TRBJ1-2; the match to TRBD1 covers 12 bases. Germline values: CDR1 SGHDT, CDR2 YYEEEE. The trim removed 1 base at V and 8 bases at J, leaving 9 bases unmatched. The CDR3 is 16 residues long.